This T cell receptor (beta chain) was captured in a study of blood T cell repertoires in COVID-19. Method: immunoSEQ multiplex PCR; TCRdb's copy keeps in-frame clones and lacks some. The sample has about 380,000 clones, approximately 90% seen once; the top ten hold more than 0.95%. The CDR3 has 19 amino acids. The sequencing input was PBMCs or T cells enriched from blood (not recorded which). The source is a woman aged 18-29 years who had recovered from COVID-19. J is TRBJ2-7 and V is TRBV21-1; the D call of TRBD1 is as the table states it, not checked on the DNA. TRBV21-1 is deemed a pseudogene. CDR3 sequence reads: CASSDGGDRGAKSSYEQYF. In DNA form, the CDR3 reads TGTGCCAGCAGCGATGGAGGGGACAGGGGGGCGAAGTCCTCCTACGAGCAGTACTTC.